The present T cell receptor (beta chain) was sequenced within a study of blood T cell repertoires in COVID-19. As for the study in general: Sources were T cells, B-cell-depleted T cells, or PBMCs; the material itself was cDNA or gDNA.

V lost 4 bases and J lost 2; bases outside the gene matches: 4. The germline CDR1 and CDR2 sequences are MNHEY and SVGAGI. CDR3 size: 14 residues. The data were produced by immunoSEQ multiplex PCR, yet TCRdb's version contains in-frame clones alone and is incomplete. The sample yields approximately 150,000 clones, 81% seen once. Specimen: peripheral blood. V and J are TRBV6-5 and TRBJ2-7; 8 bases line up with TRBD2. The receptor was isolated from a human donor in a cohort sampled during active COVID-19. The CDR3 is CASSSPAGAYEQYF. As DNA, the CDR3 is TGTGCCAGCAGTTCGCCAGCGGGAGCCTACGAGCAGTACTTC.